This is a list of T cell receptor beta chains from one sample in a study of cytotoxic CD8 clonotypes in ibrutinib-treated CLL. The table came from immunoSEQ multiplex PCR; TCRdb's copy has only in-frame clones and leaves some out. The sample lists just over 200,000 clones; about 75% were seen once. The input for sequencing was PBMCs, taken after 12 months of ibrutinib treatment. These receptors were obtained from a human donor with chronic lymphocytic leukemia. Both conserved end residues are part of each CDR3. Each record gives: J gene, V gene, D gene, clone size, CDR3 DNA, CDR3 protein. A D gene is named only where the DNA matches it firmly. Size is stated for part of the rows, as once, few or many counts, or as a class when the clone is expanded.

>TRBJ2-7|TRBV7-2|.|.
TGTGCCAGCAGCCCGAGGGGGGCGCGCGAGCAGTACTTC
CASSPRGAREQYF
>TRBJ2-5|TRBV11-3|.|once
TGTGCCAGCAGCTCCGGAGGGCGTCAAGAGACCCAGTACTTC
CASSSGGRQETQYF
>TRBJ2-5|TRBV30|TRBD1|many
TGTGCCTGGTCTCCTGGACAGGGCGGAAGAGAGACCCAGTACTTC
CAWSPGQGGRETQYF
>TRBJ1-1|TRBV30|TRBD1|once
TGTGCCTGGAGTGTATGGACAGGGGGGACTGAAGCTTTCTTT
CAWSVWTGGTEAFF
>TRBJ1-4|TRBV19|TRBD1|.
TGTGCCACCCAGGACAGGGGGCGAGCACCTAATGAAAAACTGTTTTTT
CATQDRGRAPNEKLFF
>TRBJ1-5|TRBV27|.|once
TGTGCCAGCAGTCCACAGGGTCCGGGTCAGCCCCAGCATTTT
CASSPQGPGQPQHF
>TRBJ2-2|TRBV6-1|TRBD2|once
TGTGCCAGCAGGGAGGGAGGGCCAACCGGGGAGCTGTTTTTT
CASREGGPTGELFF
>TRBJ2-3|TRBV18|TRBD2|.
TGTGCCAGCTCACCACCTGTGACTAGCGGAGGAGATACGCAGTATTTT
CASSPPVTSGGDTQYF
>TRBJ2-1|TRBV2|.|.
TGTGCCAGCAGTGAAGAAGTAGACTCCTACAATGAGCAGTTCTTC
CASSEEVDSYNEQFF
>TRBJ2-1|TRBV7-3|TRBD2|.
TGTGCCAGCAGCTTAATAGCGGGAGCCGGCAATGAGCAGTTCTTC
CASSLIAGAGNEQFF
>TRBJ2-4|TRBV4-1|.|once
TGCGCCAGCAGCCAAGAAACAGGGATTCCCAAAAACATTCAGTACTTC
CASSQETGIPKNIQYF
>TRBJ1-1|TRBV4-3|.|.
TGCGCCAGCAGCCAAGAAAACACGGCATGGAACACTGAAGCTTTCTTT
CASSQENTAWNTEAFF
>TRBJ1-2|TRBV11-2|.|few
TGTGCCAGCAGCTCCCAGGGTTTTTGGGGCTACACCTTC
CASSSQGFWGYTF
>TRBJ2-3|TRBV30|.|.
TGTGCCTGGACCACCCCCCAGGGTGGCGCAGATACGCAGTATTTT
CAWTTPQGGADTQYF
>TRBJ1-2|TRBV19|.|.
TGTGCCAGTAGTCTGGGTAGGGGCTACACCTTC
CASSLGRGYTF
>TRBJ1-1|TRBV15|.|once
TGTGCCACCCAGTGGGGCCTGAACACTGAAGCTTTCTTT
CATQWGLNTEAFF
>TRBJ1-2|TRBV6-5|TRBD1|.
TGTGCCAGCAGGGAAGGACAGGGAAGCTATGGCTACACCTTC
CASREGQGSYGYTF
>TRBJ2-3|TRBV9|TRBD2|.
TGTGCCAGCAGCTTAAGACTAGCGGATAGCACAGATACGCAGTATTTT
CASSLRLADSTDTQYF
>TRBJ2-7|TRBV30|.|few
TGTGCCTGGGGCCTTTCGTCTTGGTACGAGCAGTACTTC
CAWGLSSWYEQYF
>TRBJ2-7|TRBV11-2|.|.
TGTGCCAGCAGTAGCCGGGCCTTCGAGCAGTACTTC
CASSSRAFEQYF
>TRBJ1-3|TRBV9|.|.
TGTGCCAGCAGCGCCATACAGGGCATGGGCGGAAACACCATATATTTT
CASSAIQGMGGNTIYF
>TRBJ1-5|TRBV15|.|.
TGTGCCACCAGCAGAGATGGGGTAGGAGGGTTTCAGCCCCAGCATTTT
CATSRDGVGGFQPQHF
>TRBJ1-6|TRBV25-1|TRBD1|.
TGTGCCAGCAGAGAAGACAGGGGGAACTATAATTCACCCCTCCACTTT
CASREDRGNYNSPLHF
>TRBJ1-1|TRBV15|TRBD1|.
TGTGCCACCAGCAGAGAGTACAGGGGAATCTCAGCTTTCTTT
CATSREYRGISAFF
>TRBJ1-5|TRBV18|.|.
TGTGCCAGCTCGGCAACAGGGAGTATTAGCAATCAGCCCCAGCATTTT
CASSATGSISNQPQHF
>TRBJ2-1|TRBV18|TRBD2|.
TGTGCCAGCTCACCTTTTAGCGGGAGCTACAATGAGCAGTTCTTC
CASSPFSGSYNEQFF
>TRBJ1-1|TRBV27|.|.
TGTGCCAGCAAGGACAGTCGATTGAACACTGAAGCTTTCTTT
CASKDSRLNTEAFF
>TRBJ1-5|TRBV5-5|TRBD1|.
TGTGCCAGCAGCTTGCCGGGACAGGGGATACAGCCCCAGCATTTT
CASSLPGQGIQPQHF
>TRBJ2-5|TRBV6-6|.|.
TGTGCCAGCACCCTGGGCAGGGGAGTAAATTCGGAGACCCAGTACTTC
CASTLGRGVNSETQYF
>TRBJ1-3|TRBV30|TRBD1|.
TGTGCCTGGAGCCACAGGGGCTCTGGAAACACCATATATTTT
CAWSHRGSGNTIYF
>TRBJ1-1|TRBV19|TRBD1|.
TGTGCCAGTAGTTTCCGGACAGGGCCGATTGAAGCTTTCTTT
CASSFRTGPIEAFF
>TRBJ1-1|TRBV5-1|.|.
TGCGCCAGCAGCGCAGAACCGACAGTTACAGAAGCTTTCTTT
CASSAEPTVTEAFF
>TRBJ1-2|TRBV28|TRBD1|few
TGTGCCAGCAGACGAGGGGGCGGCTATGGCTACACCTTC
CASRRGGGYGYTF
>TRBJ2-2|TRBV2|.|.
TGTGCCAGCCAGAACATGAACACCGGGGAGCTGTTTTTT
CASQNMNTGELFF
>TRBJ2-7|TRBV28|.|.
TGTGCCAGCAGACCCCGGGACACCTACTCCTACGAGCAGTACTTC
CASRPRDTYSYEQYF
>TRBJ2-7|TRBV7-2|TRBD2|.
TGTGCCAGCAGCATGCGGACTAGCGCCAACTACGAGCAGTACTTC
CASSMRTSANYEQYF
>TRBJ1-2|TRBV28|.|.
TGTGCCAGCAGTTTCGGGAGTAAGGGGGGCTACACCTTC
CASSFGSKGGYTF
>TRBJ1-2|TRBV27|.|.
TGTGCCAGCAGTTCACTCGTTGGGGGGCGAGGAGGCTACACCTTC
CASSSLVGGRGGYTF
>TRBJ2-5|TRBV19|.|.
TGTGCCAGTAGTTTACGCGGGGGCCCAGAGACCCAGTACTTC
CASSLRGGPETQYF
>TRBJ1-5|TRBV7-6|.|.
TGTGCCAGCAGCTTACAATGGGGTAATCAGCCCCAGCATTTT
CASSLQWGNQPQHF
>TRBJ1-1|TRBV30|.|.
TGTGCCTGGAGCGAGGATAAGGCTGAAGCTTTCTTT
CAWSEDKAEAFF
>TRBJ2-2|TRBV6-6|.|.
TGTGCCAGCAGTAACCAGGGGGGAGGGGACACCGGGGAGCTGTTTTTT
CASSNQGGGDTGELFF
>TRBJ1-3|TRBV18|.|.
TGTGCCAGCTCACCTTCCGGGGGAATCGAGGGAAACACCATATATTTT
CASSPSGGIEGNTIYF
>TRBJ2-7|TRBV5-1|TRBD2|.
TGCGCCAGCAGCGGAGCTAGCGGGAGGGCCTTAAAGCAGTACTTC
CASSGASGRALKQYF
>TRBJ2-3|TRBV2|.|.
TGTGCCAGCAGTGGACACACAGATACGCAGTATTTT
CASSGHTDTQYF
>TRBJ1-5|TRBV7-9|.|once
TGTGCCAGCAGCCCCGGATCCGGGAATCAGCCCCAGCATTTT
CASSPGSGNQPQHF
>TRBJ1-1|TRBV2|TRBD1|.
TGTGCCAGCAATTACAGGGGGCTTAGCACTGAAGCTTTCTTT
CASNYRGLSTEAFF
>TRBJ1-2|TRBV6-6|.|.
TGTGCCAGCTCTCGGGGAAGGAACACCCACTATGGCTACACCTTC
CASSRGRNTHYGYTF
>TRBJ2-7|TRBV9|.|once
TGTGCCAGCAGCTTTTCGGGACGTACCGCCAAGGACGAGCAGTACTTC
CASSFSGRTAKDEQYF